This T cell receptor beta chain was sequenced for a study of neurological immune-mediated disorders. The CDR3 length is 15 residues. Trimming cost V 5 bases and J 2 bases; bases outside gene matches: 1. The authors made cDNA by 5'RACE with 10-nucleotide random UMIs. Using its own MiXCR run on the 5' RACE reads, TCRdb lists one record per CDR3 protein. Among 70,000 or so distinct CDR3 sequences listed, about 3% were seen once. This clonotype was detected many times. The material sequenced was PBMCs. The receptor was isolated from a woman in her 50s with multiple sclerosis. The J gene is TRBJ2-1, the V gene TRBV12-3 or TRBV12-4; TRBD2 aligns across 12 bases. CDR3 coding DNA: TGTGCCAGCAGTCCTAGCGGGGGGGCCTACAATGAGCAGTTCTTC. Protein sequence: CASSPSGGAYNEQFF.